Following are 18 T cell receptor beta chains from one sample sequenced in a study of beta chain features in type 1 diabetes. Expressed TCRB transcripts were sequenced after all isolated RNA was converted to cDNA. The repertoire was sequenced with immunoSEQ multiplex PCR; TCRdb's copy has only in-frame clones and lacks some. The data show 350,000 or so clones, with roughly 21% seen just once and approximately 0.046% held by the top ten. Sample: naive CD4+ T cells from blood. The receptors here all came from a woman younger than 35 in good health.

This sequence joins TRBV6-5 and TRBJ1-5; 7 positions match TRBD1. Germline values: CDR1 MNHEY, CDR2 SVGAGI. CDR3 length equals 15 residues. V trimming: 2 bases; J trimming: 4 bases; junction bases outside the gene matches: 5. CDR3 amino acids: CASSYRGQENQPQHF. The CDR3 region has the DNA TGTGCCAGCAGTTACCGCGGACAGGAGAATCAGCCCCAGCATTTT.

This clone showed up just a few times. The chain links TRBV7-2 to TRBJ1-1; 10 nucleotides line up with TRBD1. Germline V gives CDR1 SGHTA, CDR2 FQGNSA. The junction had 14 bases not matched to a gene; V was cut back by 4 bases and J by 6 bases. The CDR3 extends over 17 amino acids. As DNA, the CDR3 is TGTGCCAGCAGCTCGCGCCGGGACAGGGGCGTGGGCGCTGAAGCTTTCTTT. Protein product: CASSSRRDRGVGAEAFF.

The chain couples TRBV30 to TRBJ2-3; TRBD1 is a possible D gene (5 bases). Trimming took 2 bases from V and 0 from J, leaving 12 bases between them. The length of the CDR3 is 15 residues. CDR1 and CDR2 (germline): GTSNPN, SVGIG (reference sequence). The CDR3 nucleotides read TGTGCCTGGAGTCCAGACAGTCTGAGCACAGATACGCAGTATTTT. It translates to CAWSPDSLSTDTQYF.

This rearrangement joins TRBV29-1 to TRBJ2-5; 10 bases fit TRBD2. Germline V gene data show CDR1 as SQVTM and CDR2 as ANQGSEA. The CDR3 is 17 residues long. V lost 6 bases and J lost 4; bases outside the gene matches: 17. The CDR3 DNA reads as TGCAGCGTGCCCTCTAGCGGGAGTAGTTCCACGGGAGAGACCCAGTACTTC. Amino acids: CSVPSSGSSSTGETQYF. Looking up the rest from reference TRBV29-1 and TRBJ2-5 gives the full variable domain: SAVISQKPSRDICQRGTSLTIQCQVDSQVTMMFWYRQQPGQSLTLIATANQGSEATYESGFVIDKFPISRPNLTFSTLTVSNMSPEDSSIYLCSVPSSGSSSTGETQYFGPGTRLLVL.

The CDR3 bases are TGTGCCAGCAGTCCAGGACAGGGGGCGCCTGGCTACACCTTC. Protein sequence: CASSPGQGAPGYTF. V usage is TRBV27 and J usage is TRBJ1-2, with TRBD1 matching over 11 bases. The CDR3 is 14 amino acids. Germline V gene sequence: CDR1 MNHEY, CDR2 SMNVEV (reference sequence). Trimming took 5 bases from V and 7 from J; bases not matched to a gene: 6.

CDR3 loop: CASKTSLVEFF. In DNA form, the CDR3 reads TGTGCCAGCAAGACTAGTCTGGTTGAGTTCTTC. This chain connects TRBV6-1 to TRBJ2-1; TRBD2 is a possible D gene (6 bases). Germline V gives CDR1 MNHNS, CDR2 SASEGT. The germline V and J ends were trimmed by 7 bases and 14 bases, with 15 bases remaining between them. The CDR3 is 11 residues long.

This clone occurred a few times. The V gene is TRBV7-9, the J gene TRBJ2-7; D is possibly TRBD1 (6 bases). Germline V CDR1 and CDR2: SEHNR, FQNEAQ (reference sequence). The V gene lost 1 base and the J gene lost 3 bases, with 16 bases spanning the gap. There are 16 residues in the CDR3. The DNA of the CDR3 is TGTGCCAGCAGCTTAGTTCCAGGACAGCCCGTCTACGAGCAGTACTTC. Protein product: CASSLVPGQPVYEQYF.

This clone was detected once. The DNA for the CDR3 is TGTGCCAGCAGCTTAGATCCCCCCCAGCGGGGCTCCTACAATGAGCAGTTCTTC. Amino acids: CASSLDPPQRGSYNEQFF. The chain combines TRBV7-9 with TRBJ2-1, with 7 bases lining up with TRBD2. Germline assignment: CDR1 SEHNR and CDR2 FQNEAQ (reference sequence). The CDR3 contains 18 residues. Trimming removed 1 base from V and 0 bases from J; junction bases left unmatched: 9. The full variable domain, its missing parts supplied by reference TRBV7-9 and TRBJ2-1, is DTGVSQNPRHKITKRGQNVTFRCDPISEHNRLYWYRQTLGQGPEFLTYFQNEAQLEKSRLLSDRFSAERPKGSFSTLEIQRTEQGDSAMYLCASSLDPPQRGSYNEQFFGPGTRLTVL.

The gene calls are TRBV30 and TRBJ1-5, with unresolved D. The ends were cut back, 2 bases at V and 5 bases at J, with 7 bases in the middle. CDR3 length: 12 residues. CDR1 is GTSNPN and CDR2 is SVGIG in the germline V gene (reference sequence). CDR3 in amino acids: CAWSSPYQPQHF. In DNA, the CDR3 is TGTGCCTGGAGTTCTCCTTATCAGCCCCAGCATTTT.

The rearrangement uses TRBV5-1 and TRBJ2-1, with 15 bases identical to TRBD2. With 4 bases clipped from V and 9 bases from J, the junction kept 5 bases outside the gene matches. CDR3 size: 15 residues. Germline lookup yields CDR1 SGHRS and CDR2 YFSETQ. For the CDR3, the DNA is TGCGCCAGCAGCCCGGGACTAGCGGGAGGACTTGAGCAGTTCTTC. Translating gives CASSPGLAGGLEQFF.

This chain joins TRBV7-9 and TRBJ2-5, with 10 positions matching TRBD2. This CDR3 is 16 amino acids long. CDR1 is SEHNR and CDR2 is FQNEAQ in the germline V gene (reference sequence). Unmatched junction bases numbered 11, after V lost 4 bases and J lost 6 bases. CDR3 region: CASSSLSGGAAKTQYF. The DNA for the CDR3 is TGTGCCAGCAGCTCGCTGAGCGGGGGGGCCGCAAAGACCCAGTACTTC.

This chain links TRBV6-4 with TRBJ1-1; D might be TRBD1 (6 bases). Germline assignment: CDR1 MRHNA and CDR2 SNTAGT. CDR3 length: 12 residues. V gave up 2 bases and J gave up 10 bases, with 11 bases separating them. CDR3 DNA: TGTGCCAGCAGTGACCCGACAGGATTAGCTTTCTTT. This sequence encodes CASSDPTGLAFF.

Only a few counts were recorded for this clone. The CDR3 nucleotides are TGCGCCAGATTAACAGGGGGAAGGACTGAAGCTTTCTTT. The encoded protein is CARLTGGRTEAFF. J is TRBJ1-1 and V is TRBV23-1; 8 bases line up with TRBD1. TRBV23-1 is an ORF, with its function uncertain. The CDR3 has 13 amino acids. V trimming: 9 bases; J trimming: 5 bases; junction bases outside the gene matches: 8.

In its sample, this clone was seen a few times. V and J are TRBV10-3 and TRBJ2-1, with 7 nucleotides matching TRBD2. Germline CDR1 is ENHRY and CDR2 is SYGVKD. Trimming took 0 bases from V and 8 from J; bases not matched to a gene: 1. CDR3 size: 13 residues. The CDR3 DNA reads TGTGCCATCAGTGAGTCCCGGGGGGATGAGCAGTTCTTC. Residues: CAISESRGDEQFF.

This clone was counted a few times. V gene TRBV5-4 combines with J gene TRBJ1-1; D is unresolved. The CDR3 extends over 13 amino acids. From germline, CDR1 is SGHNT and CDR2 YYREEE (reference sequence). Trimming pared 5 bases from V and 1 base from J, leaving 9 bases between. The CDR3 sequence: CASRPPENTEAFF. Here the CDR3 DNA reads TGTGCCAGCAGGCCCCCAGAGAACACTGAAGCTTTCTTT.

The V and J genes are TRBV6-5 and TRBJ1-4; 7 bases align to TRBD1. CDR1 and CDR2 from the germline V gene are MNHEY and SVGAGI. This CDR3 contains 14 residues. V was clipped by 4 bases and J by 4 bases; unmatched bases: 3. In DNA form, the CDR3 reads TGTGCCAGCAGTTTAACAGGGGTTAATGAAAAACTGTTTTTT. Protein product: CASSLTGVNEKLFF.

This chain joins TRBV5-1 and TRBJ1-1; a weak D match, TRBD1 (6 bases). CDR1 and CDR2 from the germline V gene are SGHRS and YFSETQ. CDR3 length: 16 residues. V was clipped by 1 base and J by 2 bases, with 15 bases between them. The CDR3 nucleotides are TGCGCCAGCAGCTTGAGATCGGGACACCCTAACACTGAAGCTTTCTTT. Protein product: CASSLRSGHPNTEAFF.

This chain links TRBV9 with TRBJ2-5; perhaps TRBD2 as D (5 bases). Germline V gives CDR1 SGDLS, CDR2 YYNGEE. Trimming took off 0 bases at V and 2 bases at J, with 11 bases between the two ends. The CDR3 covers 15 residues. CDR3 loop: CASSVGSQRQETQYF. CDR3 nucleotide sequence: TGTGCCAGCAGCGTAGGTTCCCAGCGGCAAGAGACCCAGTACTTC. The full variable domain, its missing parts supplied by reference TRBV9 and TRBJ2-5, is DSGVTQTPKHLITATGQRVTLRCSPRSGDLSVYWYQQSLDQGLQFLIQYYNGEERAKGNILERFSAQQFPDLHSELNLSSLELGDSALYFCASSVGSQRQETQYFGPGTRLLVL.